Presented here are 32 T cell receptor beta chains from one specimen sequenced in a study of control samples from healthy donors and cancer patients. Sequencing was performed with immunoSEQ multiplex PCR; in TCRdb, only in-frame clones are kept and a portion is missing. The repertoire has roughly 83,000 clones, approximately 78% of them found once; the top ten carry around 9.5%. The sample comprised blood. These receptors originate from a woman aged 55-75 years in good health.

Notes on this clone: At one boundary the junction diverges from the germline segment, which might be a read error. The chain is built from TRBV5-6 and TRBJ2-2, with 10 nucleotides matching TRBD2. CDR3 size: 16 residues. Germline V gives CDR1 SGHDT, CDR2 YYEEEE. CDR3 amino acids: CAGSLLAGVFTGELFF. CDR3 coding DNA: TGTGCCGGCAGCTTGCTAGCGGGAGTATTCACCGGGGAGCTGTTTTTT.

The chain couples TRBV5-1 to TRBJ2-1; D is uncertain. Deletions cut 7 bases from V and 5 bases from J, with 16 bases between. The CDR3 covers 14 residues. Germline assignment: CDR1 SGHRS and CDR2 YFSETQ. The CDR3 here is CASRWSEGNNEQFF. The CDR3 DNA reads TGCGCCAGCCGCTGGAGCGAAGGGAACAATGAGCAGTTCTTC.

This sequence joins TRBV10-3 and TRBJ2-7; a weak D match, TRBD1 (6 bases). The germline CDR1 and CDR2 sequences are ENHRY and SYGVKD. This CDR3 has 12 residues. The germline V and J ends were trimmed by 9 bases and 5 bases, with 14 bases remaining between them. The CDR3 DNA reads TGTGCCATTCGGGACACTGTCGACGAGCAGTACTTC. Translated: CAIRDTVDEQYF.

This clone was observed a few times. CDR3 coding DNA: TGTGCCAGCAGCCAGGACCGAAGCTCTGGGGCCAACGTCCTGACTTTC. Residues: CASSQDRSSGANVLTF. The chain is built from TRBV4-2 and TRBJ2-6; unclear D gene. The CDR3 totals 16 residues. CDR1 LGHNA and CDR2 YNFKEQ come from the germline V gene. Trimming shortened V by 3 bases and J by 0 bases, and 9 bases separated the two germline ends.

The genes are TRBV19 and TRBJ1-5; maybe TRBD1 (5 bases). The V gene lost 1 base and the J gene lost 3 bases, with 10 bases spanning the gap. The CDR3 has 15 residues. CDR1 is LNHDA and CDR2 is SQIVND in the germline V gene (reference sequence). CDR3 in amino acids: CASSIGRESNQPQHF. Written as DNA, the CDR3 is TGTGCCAGTAGTATAGGCAGGGAATCCAATCAGCCCCAGCATTTT.

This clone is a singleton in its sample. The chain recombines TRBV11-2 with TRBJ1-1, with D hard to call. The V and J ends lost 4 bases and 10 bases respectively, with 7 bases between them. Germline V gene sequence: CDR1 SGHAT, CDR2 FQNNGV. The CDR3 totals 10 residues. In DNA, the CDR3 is TGTGCCAGCAGCTCTAAGGTAGCTTTCTTT. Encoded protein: CASSSKVAFF.

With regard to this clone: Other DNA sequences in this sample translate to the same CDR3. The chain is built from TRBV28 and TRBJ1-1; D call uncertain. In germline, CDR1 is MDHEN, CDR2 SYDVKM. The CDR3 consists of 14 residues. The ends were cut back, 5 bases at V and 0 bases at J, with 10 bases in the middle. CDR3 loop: CASSLPSMNTEAFF. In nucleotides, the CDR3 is TGTGCCAGCAGTCTCCCCTCTATGAACACTGAAGCTTTCTTT.

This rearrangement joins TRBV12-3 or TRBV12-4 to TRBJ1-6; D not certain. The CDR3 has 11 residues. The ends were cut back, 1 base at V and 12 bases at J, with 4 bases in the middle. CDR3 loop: CASSLGGPLHF. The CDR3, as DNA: TGTGCCAGCAGTTTAGGGGGACCCCTCCACTTT.

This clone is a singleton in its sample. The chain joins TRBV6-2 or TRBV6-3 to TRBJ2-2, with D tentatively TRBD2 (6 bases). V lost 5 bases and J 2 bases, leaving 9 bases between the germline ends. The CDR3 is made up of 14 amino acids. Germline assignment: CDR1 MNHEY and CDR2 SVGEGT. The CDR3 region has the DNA TGTGCCAGCAGTCAGGGACTTAACACCGGGGAGCTGTTTTTT. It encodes CASSQGLNTGELFF.

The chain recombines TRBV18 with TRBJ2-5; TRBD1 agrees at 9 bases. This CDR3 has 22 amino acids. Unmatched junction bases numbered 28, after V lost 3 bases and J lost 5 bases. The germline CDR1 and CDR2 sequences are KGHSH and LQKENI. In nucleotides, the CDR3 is TGTGCCAGCTCACCGGACCGAATCAAACTAACATTGTGGGGACAGGGAGGGGAGACCCAGTACTTC. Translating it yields CASSPDRIKLTLWGQGGETQYF.

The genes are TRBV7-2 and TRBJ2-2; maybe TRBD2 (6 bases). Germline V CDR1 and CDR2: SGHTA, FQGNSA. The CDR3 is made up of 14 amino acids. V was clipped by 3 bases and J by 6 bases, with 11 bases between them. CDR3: CASSLTPGAGELFF. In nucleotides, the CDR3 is TGTGCCAGCAGCTTGACTCCGGGGGCCGGGGAGCTGTTTTTT.

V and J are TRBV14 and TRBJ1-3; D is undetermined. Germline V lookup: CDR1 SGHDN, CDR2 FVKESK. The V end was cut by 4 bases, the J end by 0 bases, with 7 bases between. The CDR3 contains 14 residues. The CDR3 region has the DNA TGTGCCAGCAGCCGGGGATCCTCTGGAAACACCATATATTTT. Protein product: CASSRGSSGNTIYF.

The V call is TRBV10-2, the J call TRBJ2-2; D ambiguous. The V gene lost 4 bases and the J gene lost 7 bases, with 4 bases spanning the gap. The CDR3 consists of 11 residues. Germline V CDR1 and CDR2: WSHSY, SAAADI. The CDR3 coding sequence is TGCGCCAGCAGTGCAGTCGGGGAGCTGTTTTTT. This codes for CASSAVGELFF.

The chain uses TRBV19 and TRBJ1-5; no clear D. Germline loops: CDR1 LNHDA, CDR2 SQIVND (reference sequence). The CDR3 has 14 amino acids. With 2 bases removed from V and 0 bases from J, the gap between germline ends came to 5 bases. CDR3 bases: TGTGCCAGTAGTATAAGGGATAGCAATCAGCCCCAGCATTTT. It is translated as CASSIRDSNQPQHF.

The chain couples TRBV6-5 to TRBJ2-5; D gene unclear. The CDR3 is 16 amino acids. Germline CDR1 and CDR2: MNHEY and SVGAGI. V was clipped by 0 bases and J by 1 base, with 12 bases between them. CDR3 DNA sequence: TGTGCCAGCAGTTACTCCGCAGGCAGGATCCAAGAGACCCAGTACTTC. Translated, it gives CASSYSAGRIQETQYF.

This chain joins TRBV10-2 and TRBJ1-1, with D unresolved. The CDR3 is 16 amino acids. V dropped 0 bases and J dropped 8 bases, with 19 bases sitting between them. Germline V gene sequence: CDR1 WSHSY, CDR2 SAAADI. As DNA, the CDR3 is TGCGCCAGCAGTGAGTCCGGCCCCCGGTGGGGAGAGGAAGCTTTCTTT. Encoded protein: CASSESGPRWGEEAFF.

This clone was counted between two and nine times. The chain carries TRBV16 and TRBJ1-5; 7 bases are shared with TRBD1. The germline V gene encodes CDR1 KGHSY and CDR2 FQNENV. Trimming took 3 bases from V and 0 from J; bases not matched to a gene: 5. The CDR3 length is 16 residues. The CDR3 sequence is CASSHLDRYSNQPQHF. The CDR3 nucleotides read TGTGCCAGCAGCCACCTGGACAGGTATAGCAATCAGCCCCAGCATTTT.

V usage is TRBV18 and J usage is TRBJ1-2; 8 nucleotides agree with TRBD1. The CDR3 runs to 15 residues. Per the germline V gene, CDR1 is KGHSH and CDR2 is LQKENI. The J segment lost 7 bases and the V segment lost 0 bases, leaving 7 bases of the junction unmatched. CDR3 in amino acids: CASSPPGQERGGYTF. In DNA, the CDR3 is TGTGCCAGCTCACCACCGGGACAGGAGAGAGGTGGCTACACCTTC.

The DNA for the CDR3 is TGTGCCAGCAGCTCACAACGGACAGGGTTGAACCTCGGTACGCAGTATTTT. This translates into CASSSQRTGLNLGTQYF. This chain joins TRBV3-1 (or the pseudogene TRBV3-2) and TRBJ2-3, with 8 nucleotides matching TRBD1. The junction had 18 bases not matched to a gene; V was cut back by 5 bases and J by 8 bases. Germline V CDR1 and CDR2: LGHDT, YNNKEL (reference sequence). This CDR3 is 17 amino acids long.

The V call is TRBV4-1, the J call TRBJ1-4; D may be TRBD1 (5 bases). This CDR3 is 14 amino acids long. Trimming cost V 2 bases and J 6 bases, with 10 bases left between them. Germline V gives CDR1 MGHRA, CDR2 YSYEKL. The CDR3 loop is CASSQPGEYEKLFF. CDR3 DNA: TGCGCCAGCAGCCAACCGGGGGAGTATGAAAAACTGTTTTTT.

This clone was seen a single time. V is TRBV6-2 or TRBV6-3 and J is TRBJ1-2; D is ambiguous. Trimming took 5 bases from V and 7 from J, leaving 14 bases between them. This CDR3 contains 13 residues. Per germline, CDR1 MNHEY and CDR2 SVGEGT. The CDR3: CASSNLSRFGYTF. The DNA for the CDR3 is TGTGCCAGCAGTAACTTGTCCCGCTTTGGCTACACCTTC.

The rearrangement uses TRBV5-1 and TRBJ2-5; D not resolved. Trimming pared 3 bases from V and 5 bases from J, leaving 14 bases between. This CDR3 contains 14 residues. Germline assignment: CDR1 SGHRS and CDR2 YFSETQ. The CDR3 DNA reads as TGCGCCAGCAGCTCGTTAAAACAGATGGAGACCCAGTACTTC. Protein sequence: CASSSLKQMETQYF.

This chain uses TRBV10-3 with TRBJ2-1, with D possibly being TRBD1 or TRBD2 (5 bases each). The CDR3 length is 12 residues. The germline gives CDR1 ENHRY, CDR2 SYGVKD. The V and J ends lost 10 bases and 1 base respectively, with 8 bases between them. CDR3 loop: CASGGSYNEQFF. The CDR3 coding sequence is TGTGCCAGTGGGGGTTCCTACAATGAGCAGTTCTTC.

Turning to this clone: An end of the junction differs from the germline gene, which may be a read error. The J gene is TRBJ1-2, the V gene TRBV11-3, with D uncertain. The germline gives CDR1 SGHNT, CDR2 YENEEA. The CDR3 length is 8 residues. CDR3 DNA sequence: TGTGCCAGCAGCTTTGGCCCGTTC. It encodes CASSFGPF. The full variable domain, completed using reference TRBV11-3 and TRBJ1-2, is EAGVVQSPRYKIIEKKQPVAFWCNPISGHNTLYWYLQNLGQGPELLIRYENEEAVDDSQLPKDRFSAERLKGVDSTLKIQPAELGDSAVYLCASSFGPFGSGTRLTVV.

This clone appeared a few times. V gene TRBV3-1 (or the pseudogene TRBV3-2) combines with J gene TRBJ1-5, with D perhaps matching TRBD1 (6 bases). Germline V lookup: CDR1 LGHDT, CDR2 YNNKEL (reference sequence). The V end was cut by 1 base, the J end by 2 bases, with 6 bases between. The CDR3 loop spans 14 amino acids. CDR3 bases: TGTGCCAGCAGCCAAGCAGGGGGCAATCAGCCCCAGCATTTT. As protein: CASSQAGGNQPQHF.

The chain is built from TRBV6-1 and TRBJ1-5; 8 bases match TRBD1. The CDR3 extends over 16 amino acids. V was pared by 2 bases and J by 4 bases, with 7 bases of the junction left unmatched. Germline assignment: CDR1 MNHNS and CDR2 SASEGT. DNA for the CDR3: TGTGCCAGCAGTGAAATCGATAACAGGGGGAATCAGCCCCAGCATTTT. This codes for CASSEIDNRGNQPQHF.

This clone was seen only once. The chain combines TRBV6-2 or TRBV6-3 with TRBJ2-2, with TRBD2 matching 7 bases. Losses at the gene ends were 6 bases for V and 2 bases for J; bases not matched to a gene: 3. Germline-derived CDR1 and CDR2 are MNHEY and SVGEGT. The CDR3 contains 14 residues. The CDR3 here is CASSQRGNTGELFF. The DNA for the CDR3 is TGTGCCAGCAGCCAGCGGGGTAACACCGGGGAGCTGTTTTTT.

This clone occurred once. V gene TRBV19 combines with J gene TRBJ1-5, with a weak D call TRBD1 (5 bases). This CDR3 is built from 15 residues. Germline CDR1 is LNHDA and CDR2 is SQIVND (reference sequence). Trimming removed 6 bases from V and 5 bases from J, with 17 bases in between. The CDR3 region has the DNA TGTGCCAGTAGATCCCGGGGGGTTGGAGATCAGCCCCAGCATTTT. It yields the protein CASRSRGVGDQPQHF.

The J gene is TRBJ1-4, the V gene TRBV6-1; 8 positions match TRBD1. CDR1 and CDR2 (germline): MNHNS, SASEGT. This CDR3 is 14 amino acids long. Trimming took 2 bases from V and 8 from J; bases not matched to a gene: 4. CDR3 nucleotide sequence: TGTGCCAGCAGTGAATTGGCAGGGGGCGAAAAACTGTTTTTT. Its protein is CASSELAGGEKLFF.

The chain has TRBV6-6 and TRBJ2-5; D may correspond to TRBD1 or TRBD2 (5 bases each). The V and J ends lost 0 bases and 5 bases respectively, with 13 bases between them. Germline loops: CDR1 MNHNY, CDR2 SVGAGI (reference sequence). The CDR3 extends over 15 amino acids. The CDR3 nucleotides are TGTGCCAGCAGTTACTCCCCGGGGTGGGGGGAGACCCAGTACTTC. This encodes CASSYSPGWGETQYF.

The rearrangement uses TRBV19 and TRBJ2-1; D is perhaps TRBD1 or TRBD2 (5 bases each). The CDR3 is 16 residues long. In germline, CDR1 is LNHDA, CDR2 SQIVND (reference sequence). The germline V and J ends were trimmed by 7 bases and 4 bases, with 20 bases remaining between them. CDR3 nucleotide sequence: TGTGCCAGTACCCGATTCGGGACCACGCTTTACAATGAGCAGTTCTTC. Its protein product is CASTRFGTTLYNEQFF.

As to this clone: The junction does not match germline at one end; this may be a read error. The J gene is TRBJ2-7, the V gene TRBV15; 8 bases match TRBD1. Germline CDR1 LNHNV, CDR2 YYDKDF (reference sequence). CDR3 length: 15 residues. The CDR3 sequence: CATSPRQGPSSEQYF. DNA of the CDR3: TGTGCCACCAGCCCCCGACAGGGGCCATCCTCCGAGCAGTACTTC.